Sequencing of this T cell receptor beta chain was carried out in a study of tumor-infiltrating lymphocytes in primary liver carcinoma. Study-level results: Lower overlap was observed for tumor-adjacent and tumor-blood pairs relative to tumor region pairs.

A word on this clonotype: The antigen is unknown.

Starting from approximately 470 ng of total RNA, TCR beta cDNA was produced with a primer in the constant region. For TCR beta, libraries were produced by three nested multiplex PCR rounds using slightly modified ARM-PCR. A C-beta reverse primer and TRBV1-TRBV30 forward primers served in each of the first two PCR rounds, at approximately 10 cycles apiece. TCRdb reanalysed the multiplex PCR reads using MiXCR and keeps one entry per CDR3 protein. The sample comprises about 120,000 distinct CDR3 sequences, approximately 68% of which are singletons, and more than 8% rests with the top ten. Trimming removed 10 bases from V and 4 bases from J; junction bases left unmatched: 9. This CDR3 spans 14 amino acids. Co-extraction of both nucleic acids (RNA and DNA) used roughly 19-33 mg of unsorted bulk tissue.

This TCR was recovered from a woman in her sixties or seventies with primary liver carcinoma and hepatitis B virus infection. The chain employs TRBV12-3 or TRBV12-4 and TRBJ2-1, with TRBD1 matching 8 bases. The sample comprised tumor-adjacent normal liver tissue. The CDR3 region is CAIRTGTPYNEQFF. The CDR3 bases are TGTGCCATCAGGACAGGGACACCTTACAATGAGCAGTTCTTC.